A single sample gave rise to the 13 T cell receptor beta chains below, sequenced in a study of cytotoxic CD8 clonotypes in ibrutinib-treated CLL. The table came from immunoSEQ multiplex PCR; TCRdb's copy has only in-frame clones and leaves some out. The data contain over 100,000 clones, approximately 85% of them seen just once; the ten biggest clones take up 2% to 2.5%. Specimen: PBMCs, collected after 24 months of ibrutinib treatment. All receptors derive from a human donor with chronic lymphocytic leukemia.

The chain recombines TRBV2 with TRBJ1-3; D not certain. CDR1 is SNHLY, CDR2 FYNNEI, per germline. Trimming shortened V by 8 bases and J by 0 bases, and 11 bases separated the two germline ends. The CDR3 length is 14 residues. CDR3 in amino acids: CASRPADSGNTIYF. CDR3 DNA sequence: TGTGCCAGCCGCCCGGCAGACTCTGGAAACACCATATATTTT. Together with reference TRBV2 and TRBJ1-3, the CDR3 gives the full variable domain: EPEVTQTPSHQVTQMGQEVILRCVPISNHLYFYWYRQILGQKVEFLVSFYNNEISEKSEIFDDQFSVERPDGSNFTLKIRSTKLEDSAMYFCASRPADSGNTIYFGEGSWLTVV.

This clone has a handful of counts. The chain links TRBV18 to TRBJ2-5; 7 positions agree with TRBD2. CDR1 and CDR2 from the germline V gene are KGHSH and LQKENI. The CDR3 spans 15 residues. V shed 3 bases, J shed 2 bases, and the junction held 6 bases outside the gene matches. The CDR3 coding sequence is TGTGCCAGCTCACCTTACCCGGGACTACAAGAGACCCAGTACTTC. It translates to CASSPYPGLQETQYF. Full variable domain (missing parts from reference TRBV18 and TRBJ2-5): NAGVMQNPRHLVRRRGQEARLRCSPMKGHSHVYWYRQLPEEGLKFMVYLQKENIIDESGMPKERFSAEFPKEGPSILRIQQVVRGDSAAYFCASSPYPGLQETQYFGPGTRLLVL.

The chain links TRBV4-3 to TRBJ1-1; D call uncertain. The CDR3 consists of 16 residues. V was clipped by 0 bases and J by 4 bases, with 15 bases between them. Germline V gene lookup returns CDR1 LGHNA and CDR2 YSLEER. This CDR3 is CASSQDPLSRRTEAFF. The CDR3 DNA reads TGCGCCAGCAGCCAAGATCCCCTATCGCGGCGCACTGAAGCTTTCTTT.

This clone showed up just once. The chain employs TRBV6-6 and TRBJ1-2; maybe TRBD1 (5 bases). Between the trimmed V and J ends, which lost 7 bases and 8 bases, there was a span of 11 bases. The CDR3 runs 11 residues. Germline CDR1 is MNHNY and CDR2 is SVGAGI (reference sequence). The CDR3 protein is CASIGRVGYTF. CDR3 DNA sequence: TGTGCCAGCATTGGCAGGGTGGGCTACACCTTC.

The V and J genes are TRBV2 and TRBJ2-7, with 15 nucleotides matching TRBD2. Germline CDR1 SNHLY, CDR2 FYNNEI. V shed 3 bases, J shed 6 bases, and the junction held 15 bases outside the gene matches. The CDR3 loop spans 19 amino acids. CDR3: CASSDPGLAGGPVRSEQYF. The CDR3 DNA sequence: TGTGCCAGCAGTGACCCGGGACTAGCGGGGGGCCCCGTACGCTCCGAGCAGTACTTC.

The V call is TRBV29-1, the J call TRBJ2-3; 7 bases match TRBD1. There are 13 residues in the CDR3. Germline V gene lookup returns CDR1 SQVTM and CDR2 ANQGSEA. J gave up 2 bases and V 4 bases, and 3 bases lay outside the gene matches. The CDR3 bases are TGCAGCGTTGGGGACAGCTACACAGATACGCAGTATTTT. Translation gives CSVGDSYTDTQYF.

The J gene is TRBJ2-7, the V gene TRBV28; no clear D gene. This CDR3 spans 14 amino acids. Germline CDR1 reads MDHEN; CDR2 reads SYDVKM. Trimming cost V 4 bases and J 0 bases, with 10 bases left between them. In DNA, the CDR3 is TGTGCCAGCAGTTACAGCGCCCTCTCCTACGAGCAGTACTTC. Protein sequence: CASSYSALSYEQYF.

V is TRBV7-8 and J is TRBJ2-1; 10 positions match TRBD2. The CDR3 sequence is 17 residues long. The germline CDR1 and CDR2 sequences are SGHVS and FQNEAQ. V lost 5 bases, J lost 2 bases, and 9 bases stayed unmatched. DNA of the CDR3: TGTGCCAGCAGCACCGGGACGGGACTAGCGACCTACAATGAGCAGTTCTTC. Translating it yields CASSTGTGLATYNEQFF.

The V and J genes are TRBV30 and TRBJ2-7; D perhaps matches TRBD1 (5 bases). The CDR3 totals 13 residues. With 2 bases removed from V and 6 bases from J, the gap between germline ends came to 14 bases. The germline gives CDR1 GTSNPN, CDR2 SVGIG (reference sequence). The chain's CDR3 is CAWSYQGKGEQYF. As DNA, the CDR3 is TGTGCCTGGAGTTATCAGGGTAAAGGCGAGCAGTACTTC.

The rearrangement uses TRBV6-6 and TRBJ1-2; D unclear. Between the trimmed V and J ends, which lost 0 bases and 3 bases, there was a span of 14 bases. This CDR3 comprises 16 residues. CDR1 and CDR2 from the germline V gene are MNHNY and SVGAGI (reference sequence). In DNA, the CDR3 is TGTGCCAGCAGTTACTCATCGTACAACCAGTACTATGGCTACACCTTC. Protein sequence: CASSYSSYNQYYGYTF.

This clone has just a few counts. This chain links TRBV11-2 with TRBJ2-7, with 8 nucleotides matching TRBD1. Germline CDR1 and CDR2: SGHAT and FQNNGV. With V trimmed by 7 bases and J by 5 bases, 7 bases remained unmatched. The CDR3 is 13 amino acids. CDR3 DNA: TGTGCCAGCACCGGACAGGGTCCCAACGAGCAGTACTTC. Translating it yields CASTGQGPNEQYF.

This CDR3 reads CASTRSGQNQPQHF. The CDR3 DNA reads TGTGCCAGCACCCGATCCGGACAGAATCAGCCCCAGCATTTT. The genes are TRBV28 and TRBJ1-5, with a weak D call TRBD1 (6 bases). Germline CDR1 is MDHEN and CDR2 is SYDVKM. The CDR3 runs 14 residues. The V and J ends lost 7 bases and 4 bases respectively, with 14 bases between them.

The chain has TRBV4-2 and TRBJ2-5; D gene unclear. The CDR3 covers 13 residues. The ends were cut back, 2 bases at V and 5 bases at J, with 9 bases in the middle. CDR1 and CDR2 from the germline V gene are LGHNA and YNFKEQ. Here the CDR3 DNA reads TGTGCCAGCAGCCAACTGTTGGAGGAGACCCAGTACTTC. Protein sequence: CASSQLLEETQYF.